These T cell receptor beta chains were read from a single sample in a study of cytomegalovirus exposure and HLA in healthy donors. The table came from immunoSEQ multiplex PCR; TCRdb's copy has only in-frame clones and leaves some out. The data show around 120,000 clones, 77% seen once. The sequencing input was PBMCs. The receptors derive from a human donor in good health. The CDR3 runs from the conserved cysteine through the conserved F or W. The order of the fields is CDR3 protein, clone size, V gene. For some rows the clone size is stated as once, few or many, or as a class when expanded; others skip it.

CASSVEGGWQGNEKLFF	once	TRBV9
CASSLLGQGRGQPQHF	-	TRBV27
CASSEEGLAGVEQYF	-	TRBV2
CASSDRGNQPQHF	few	TRBV5-1
CASSPGQSSYEQYF	-	TRBV6-5
CASSLAALAGGATQYF	few	TRBV5-1
CASSLGLAGNNEQFF	few	TRBV5-4
CASSPTGVVNQPQHF	-	TRBV19
CASRTNTGELFF	-	TRBV5-1
CASSPRDTSGSSHTKFAYEQYF	few	TRBV27
CASSYSSFTEAFF	-	TRBV6-5
CASSQGIHMNTEAFF	-	TRBV19
CASSKRPGQGTSVPTYEQYF	-	TRBV21-1
CASSVGILAGGSNEQFF	-	TRBV9
CASKGGTGMDGYTF	-	TRBV19
CASSLAATGNTIYF	-	TRBV5-1
CASSSGGISNQPQHF	-	TRBV18
CASTGQLSEAFF	-	TRBV28
CASSGAGGDTDTQYF	-	TRBV5-4
CASSQTSGRSSYEQYF	-	TRBV4-1
CASSQSQLSYEQYF	-	TRBV16
CASSLGDSQETQYF	-	TRBV5-6
CASSLTSGRAWGEQFF	-	TRBV7-9
CASQTGGSGNTIYF	-	TRBV6-6
CASSDRGEAFF	once	TRBV2
CASSVGTGGGNQPQHF	-	TRBV27
CASSPRSNRLNTEAFF	-	TRBV14
CSTRSTGYEQYF	-	TRBV29-1
CASSPGGDTRYVF	-	TRBV2
CATRDRGVGGHEQYF	-	TRBV6-1
CASSLKGIGLRENIQYF	-	TRBV5-8
CAINSDRGYEAFF	-	TRBV10-3
CASSPGTRSPLHF	few	TRBV19
CASSEGLAGPYEQYF	-	TRBV11-2
CASSLGGGTPLHF	-	TRBV5-1
CASSYDRSNQPQHF	-	TRBV27
CASSELTSGSHEQYF	-	TRBV18
CASSYLPEMEAFF	-	TRBV5-5
CASSQDSGFDYATNEKLFF	once	TRBV4-1
CASRARQGRGKTVF	few	TRBV6-5
CASSRTGAGELFF	-	TRBV2
CASTPWGVDYGYTF	-	TRBV28
CASGLGQVSFNSNQPQHF	-	TRBV12-5
CASSLGQYYEQYF	-	TRBV7-9
CASSPPRGRAHGELFF	-	TRBV28